This entry lists 32 T cell receptor beta chains sequenced from one sample in a study of blood T cell repertoires in COVID-19. Using immunoSEQ multiplex PCR, the repertoire was profiled, and TCRdb retains in-frame clones only, with some absent. The sample lists a few hundred thousand clones; 75% to 90% were seen once. The sequencing sample was made of peripheral blood. The receptors here all came from a man under 40 who had recovered from COVID-19.

This chain uses TRBV19 with TRBJ1-4; no firm D call. The CDR3 length is 15 residues. Trimming removed 5 bases at V and 0 bases at J, with 10 bases between. The V gene's germline CDR1 is LNHDA and CDR2 SQIVND (reference sequence). The CDR3 DNA reads as TGTGCCAGTAGTCCCCCGGGATCAACTAATGAAAAACTGTTTTTT. This codes for CASSPPGSTNEKLFF.

This chain links TRBV6-2 or TRBV6-3 with TRBJ1-5; 7 bases fit TRBD1. CDR1 and CDR2 from the germline V gene are MNHEY and SVGEGT. Germline trimming cut 6 bases from V and 5 bases from J; bases unmatched to any gene: 7. This CDR3 is built from 14 residues. As DNA, the CDR3 is TGTGCCAGCAGCCCCGACAGGGAATATCAGCCCCAGCATTTT. It is translated as CASSPDREYQPQHF.

This chain connects TRBV12-3 or TRBV12-4 to TRBJ2-1; 9 nucleotides line up with TRBD2. This CDR3 spans 12 amino acids. V shed 6 bases and J 8 bases; nucleotides not matched to a gene: 2. CDR3 region: CASRERGDEQFF. The CDR3 region has the DNA TGTGCCAGCAGAGAGCGGGGGGATGAGCAGTTCTTC.

CDR3 DNA sequence: TGTGCCAGCAGCCGACTAGCGGGGGGGGCACGGTATTTT. It translates to CASSRLAGGARYF. V and J are TRBV3-1 (or the pseudogene TRBV3-2) and TRBJ2-3; 14 nucleotides line up with TRBD2. CDR3 size: 13 residues. From germline, CDR1 is LGHDT and CDR2 YNNKEL (reference sequence). V trimming: 4 bases; J trimming: 14 bases; junction bases outside the gene matches: 5.

In this sample, this clone turned up a few times. The chain joins TRBV15 to TRBJ1-1, with no clear D. Deletions cut 0 bases from V and 8 bases from J, with 13 bases between. Per germline, CDR1 LNHNV and CDR2 YYDKDF (reference sequence). The CDR3 length is 14 residues. This CDR3 is CATSRDRGVREAFF. The CDR3, as DNA: TGTGCCACCAGCAGAGATAGAGGAGTACGGGAAGCTTTCTTT.

The V gene is TRBV4-3, the J gene TRBJ2-7; 8 bases fit TRBD2. The germline CDR1 and CDR2 sequences are LGHNA and YSLEER. With 1 base clipped from V and 2 bases from J, the junction kept 7 bases outside the gene matches. The CDR3 spans 16 residues. The CDR3 DNA is TGCGCCAGCAGCCAAGGTCTACCGGGACTAGCCTACGAGCAGTACTTC. Translating gives CASSQGLPGLAYEQYF.

The chain links TRBV12-3 or TRBV12-4 to TRBJ1-2; D gene unclear. The CDR3 runs to 13 residues. The V end was cut by 1 base, the J end by 4 bases, with 7 bases between. CDR3 residues: CASSLGPGYGYTF. DNA of the CDR3: TGTGCCAGCAGTTTAGGCCCGGGCTATGGCTACACCTTC.

The CDR3 spells CASSFSVWTPNSPLHF. For the CDR3, the DNA is TGTGCCAGCAGCTTCAGCGTTTGGACACCAAATTCACCCCTCCACTTT. This rearrangement joins TRBV7-2 to TRBJ1-6; possibly TRBD1 for D (5 bases). Trimming removed 3 bases at V and 7 bases at J, with 16 bases between. The CDR3 contains 16 residues. Germline assignment: CDR1 SGHTA and CDR2 FQGNSA.

V and J are TRBV5-6 and TRBJ1-4; a possible D gene is TRBD1 (5 bases). This CDR3 is built from 17 residues. Trimming cost V 1 base and J 1 base, with 14 bases left between them. Per germline, CDR1 SGHDT and CDR2 YYEEEE. The CDR3 DNA sequence: TGTGCCAGCAGCTTGCGGGGGATAAGGAGAACTAATGAAAAACTGTTTTTT. Protein sequence: CASSLRGIRRTNEKLFF.

V and J are TRBV5-6 and TRBJ1-6, with 7 nucleotides matching TRBD1. The CDR3 contains 14 residues. Germline V gene sequence: CDR1 SGHDT, CDR2 YYEEEE. With 0 bases clipped from V and 11 bases from J, the junction kept 5 bases outside the gene matches. This CDR3 is CASSLDRGSPPLHF. The CDR3 DNA reads TGTGCCAGCAGCTTGGACAGGGGAAGTCCACCCCTCCACTTT.

V is TRBV24-1 and J is TRBJ1-1; 8 bases are shared with TRBD1. The CDR3 runs to 15 residues. Germline V gene sequence: CDR1 KGHDR, CDR2 SFDVKD. The V gene end was trimmed by 6 bases and the J gene end by 7 bases; junction bases not matched to a gene: 12. The CDR3 loop reads CATSSGGGGSGEAFF. CDR3 DNA: TGTGCCACCAGTTCAGGGGGCGGGGGATCGGGTGAAGCTTTCTTT.

The chain carries TRBV3-1 (or the pseudogene TRBV3-2) and TRBJ2-7, with 8 bases fitting TRBD1. After removal of 3 bases from V and 2 bases from J, the junction contained 3 bases not matched to a gene. The CDR3 runs 14 residues. CDR1 is LGHDT and CDR2 is YNNKEL in the germline V gene (reference sequence). In DNA form, the CDR3 reads TGTGCCAGCAGCCAGAGGGACAGGCCCTACGAGCAGTACTTC. Translation gives CASSQRDRPYEQYF.

This clone was picked up a small number of times. The chain links TRBV5-4 to TRBJ2-7; possibly TRBD1 for D (6 bases). The CDR3 length is 13 residues. The V end lost 0 bases, the J end lost 6 bases, and 10 bases lay between the germline ends. Germline assignment: CDR1 SGHNT and CDR2 YYREEE (reference sequence). The DNA for the CDR3 is TGTGCCAGCAGCTTGGTGGGCAGGGGCGAGCAGTACTTC. As protein: CASSLVGRGEQYF.

This clone was recorded a few times. This sequence joins TRBV14 and TRBJ2-7; D not certain. The CDR3 has 12 residues. Germline CDR1 is SGHDN and CDR2 is FVKESK. V lost 0 bases and J 4 bases, leaving 4 bases between the germline ends. The CDR3 region is CASSQDTYEQYF. DNA for the CDR3: TGTGCCAGCAGCCAAGACACATACGAGCAGTACTTC.

V is TRBV5-1 and J is TRBJ1-1; 7 positions match TRBD1. This CDR3 has 13 amino acids. The V and J ends lost 4 bases and 5 bases, in that order; junction bases with no gene match: 5. Germline CDR1 is SGHRS and CDR2 is YFSETQ. The CDR3 region has the DNA TGCGCCAGCAGCCCGCAGGGGGTGACTGAAGCTTTCTTT. Amino acid sequence: CASSPQGVTEAFF.

The chain carries TRBV25-1 and TRBJ1-4, with a tentative D call TRBD1 (5 bases). CDR3 size: 15 residues. The V end was cut by 4 bases, the J end by 7 bases, with 16 bases between. Germline assignment: CDR1 MGHDK and CDR2 SYGVNS. The CDR3 protein is CASSALQGVGEKLFF. The CDR3, as DNA: TGTGCCAGCAGTGCCCTCCAGGGCGTGGGTGAAAAACTGTTTTTT.

The chain couples TRBV6-5 to TRBJ1-4; perhaps TRBD1 as D (5 bases). Trimming took 6 bases from V and 8 from J, leaving 13 bases between them. The germline V gene has CDR1 MNHEY and CDR2 SVGAGI. This CDR3 spans 13 amino acids. The chain's CDR3 is CASRPRGGEKLFF. DNA of the CDR3: TGTGCCAGCAGGCCGCGGGGGGGGGAAAAACTGTTTTTT.

The J gene is TRBJ2-5, the V gene TRBV6-5; TRBD2 matches at 8 bases. V was pared by 8 bases and J by 0 bases, with 8 bases of the junction left unmatched. This CDR3 has 15 amino acids. The germline V gene encodes CDR1 MNHEY and CDR2 SVGAGI. Here the CDR3 DNA reads TGTGCCAGCGGGTCTGCGGGGGGCGACCAAGAGACCCAGTACTTC. The encoded protein is CASGSAGGDQETQYF.

This sequence joins TRBV14 and TRBJ1-1; D not resolved. The germline CDR1 and CDR2 sequences are SGHDN and FVKESK. This CDR3 has 17 amino acids. V was clipped by 4 bases and J by 3 bases, with 21 bases between them. The CDR3 bases are TGTGCCAGCAGCCGCGAGGGCGCCGCTGGGTGGTACACTGAAGCTTTCTTT. Translating gives CASSREGAAGWYTEAFF. The complete variable domain, with remaining parts taken from reference TRBV14 and TRBJ1-1, reads EAGVTQFPSHSVIEKGQTVTLRCDPISGHDNLYWYRRVMGKEIKFLLHFVKESKQDESGMPNNRFLAERTGGTYSTLKVQPAELEDSGVYFCASSREGAAGWYTEAFFGQGTRLTVV.

The chain recombines TRBV18 with TRBJ2-1; TRBD2 matches 10 bases. The CDR3 has 15 amino acids. The trim removed 0 bases at V and 5 bases at J, leaving 1 base unmatched. Germline-derived CDR1 and CDR2 are KGHSH and LQKENI. The CDR3 protein is CASSPPSGGHNEQFF. Here the CDR3 DNA reads TGTGCCAGCTCACCACCTAGCGGGGGGCACAATGAGCAGTTCTTC.

The CDR3 nucleotides are TGTGCCAGCAAAGCCGTTAATGAAAAACTGTTTTTT. Residues: CASKAVNEKLFF. The chain couples TRBV11-2 to TRBJ1-4, with D unresolved. This CDR3 region has 12 residues. The germline V gene has CDR1 SGHAT and CDR2 FQNNGV. Deletions cut 7 bases from V and 4 bases from J, with 7 bases between. Full variable domain (outside the CDR3, taken from reference TRBV11-2 and TRBJ1-4): EAGVAQSPRYKIIEKRQSVAFWCNPISGHATLYWYQQILGQGPKLLIQFQNNGVVDDSQLPKDRFSAERLKGVDSTLKIQPAKLEDSAVYLCASKAVNEKLFFGSGTQLSVL.

The rearrangement joins TRBV6-5 to TRBJ1-2; the D is unclear. CDR1 and CDR2 from the germline V gene are MNHEY and SVGAGI. This CDR3 spans 14 amino acids. V lost 3 bases to trimming and J lost 1 base, with 9 bases between them. CDR3 nucleotide sequence: TGTGCCAGCAGTTATACGCAGATTAACTATGGCTACACCTTC. Translation: CASSYTQINYGYTF.

This rearrangement joins TRBV7-9 to TRBJ1-5; D remains ambiguous. This CDR3 has 13 amino acids. V was clipped by 2 bases and J by 4 bases, with 6 bases between them. Looked up from germline, CDR1 is SEHNR and CDR2 is FQNEAQ (reference sequence). The CDR3: CASSLNSNQPQHF. The CDR3 coding sequence is TGTGCCAGCAGCTTAAACAGTAATCAGCCCCAGCATTTT.

The table lists this clone with a count of one. The chain recombines TRBV12-5 with TRBJ1-4; maybe TRBD1 (6 bases). Germline V gene sequence: CDR1 LGHNT, CDR2 FRNRAP. The CDR3 is 18 amino acids. The V gene lost 2 bases and the J gene lost 5 bases, with 21 bases spanning the gap. CDR3 sequence reads: CASGLTTFRGYPNEKLFF. The CDR3, as DNA: TGTGCTAGTGGTTTGACTACCTTCAGGGGTTACCCGAATGAAAAACTGTTTTTT.

The chain couples TRBV19 to TRBJ2-6; 9 bases agree with TRBD1. J lost 0 bases, V lost 5 bases, and 5 bases had no gene match. CDR3 length: 17 residues. CDR1 is LNHDA and CDR2 is SQIVND in the germline V gene (reference sequence). As DNA, the CDR3 is TGTGCCAGTAGTCTCGGGACAGGGCCCTCTGGGGCCAACGTCCTGACTTTC. Its translation is CASSLGTGPSGANVLTF.

V usage is TRBV12-3 or TRBV12-4 and J usage is TRBJ1-2; TRBD1 aligns across 9 bases. CDR3 length: 13 amino acids. J lost 8 bases, V lost 6 bases, and 7 bases had no gene match. Here the CDR3 reads CASSRGQGRGYTF. In DNA, the CDR3 is TGTGCCAGCAGCCGTGGACAGGGGAGAGGCTACACCTTC.

The chain uses TRBV19 and TRBJ1-1; D gene ambiguous. CDR1 and CDR2 (germline): LNHDA, SQIVND (reference sequence). The ends were cut back, 5 bases at V and 0 bases at J, with 7 bases in the middle. The CDR3 has 13 amino acids. CDR3 in amino acids: CASSWRVNTEAFF. The CDR3 coding sequence is TGTGCCAGTAGTTGGCGGGTGAACACTGAAGCTTTCTTT.

The chain employs TRBV4-1 and TRBJ1-1; a weak D match, TRBD1 (5 bases). With 0 bases removed from V and 5 bases from J, the gap between germline ends came to 13 bases. The CDR3 loop spans 15 amino acids. Per the germline V gene, CDR1 is MGHRA and CDR2 is YSYEKL. Here the CDR3 reads CASSQDWGRETEAFF. The CDR3 DNA sequence: TGCGCCAGCAGCCAAGATTGGGGCAGGGAAACTGAAGCTTTCTTT.

The chain joins TRBV5-1 to TRBJ2-1; D might be TRBD2 (5 bases). The V end was cut by 4 bases, the J end by 0 bases, with 14 bases between. CDR1 is SGHRS and CDR2 is YFSETQ in the germline V gene. There are 16 residues in the CDR3. The CDR3 nucleotides read TGCGCCAGCAGCCCCGGAGGTAGTAACTCCTACAATGAGCAGTTCTTC. Its translation is CASSPGGSNSYNEQFF.

This clone was picked up one time. One junction end disagrees with the germline gene, perhaps due to a read error. The chain has TRBV7-9 and TRBJ2-6, with 8 bases lining up with TRBD1. The CDR3 has 14 residues. Germline assignment: CDR1 SEHNR and CDR2 FQNEAQ (reference sequence). The CDR3 DNA sequence: TGTGCCAGCAGCCCCCCCGGGGGACAGGATCGTTCGGCTTTC. It yields the protein CASSPPGGQDRSAF.

The CDR3 nucleotides are TGCGCCAGCAGCGAAAATTTCGGACAGCCCTACACTGAAGCTTTCTTT. This encodes CASSENFGQPYTEAFF. The chain links TRBV5-1 to TRBJ1-1; a weak D match, TRBD1 (6 bases). The germline CDR1 and CDR2 sequences are SGHRS and YFSETQ. Trimming took 4 bases from V and 3 from J, leaving 19 bases between them. CDR3 length: 16 amino acids.

The V gene is TRBV4-3, the J gene TRBJ1-5, with TRBD1 as a possible D gene (5 bases). This CDR3 has 16 amino acids. Trimming shortened V by 1 base and J by 0 bases, and 10 bases separated the two germline ends. Germline CDR1 reads LGHNA; CDR2 reads YSLEER. CDR3 residues: CASSQGTGHSNQPQHF. DNA for the CDR3: TGCGCCAGCAGCCAAGGTACCGGACATAGCAATCAGCCCCAGCATTTT.